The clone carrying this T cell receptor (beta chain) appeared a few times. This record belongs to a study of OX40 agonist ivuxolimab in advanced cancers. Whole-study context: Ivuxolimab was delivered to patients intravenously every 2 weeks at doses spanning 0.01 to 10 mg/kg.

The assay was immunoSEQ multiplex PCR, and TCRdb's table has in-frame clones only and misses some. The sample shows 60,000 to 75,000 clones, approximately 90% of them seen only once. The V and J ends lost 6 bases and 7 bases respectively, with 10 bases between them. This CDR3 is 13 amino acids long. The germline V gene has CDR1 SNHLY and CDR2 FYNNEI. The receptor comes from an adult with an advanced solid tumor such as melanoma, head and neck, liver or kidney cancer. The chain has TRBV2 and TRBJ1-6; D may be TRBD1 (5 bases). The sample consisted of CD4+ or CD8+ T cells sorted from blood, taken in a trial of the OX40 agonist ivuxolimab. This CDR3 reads CASRGTANSPLHF. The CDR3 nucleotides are TGTGCCAGCAGAGGGACGGCGAATTCACCCCTCCACTTT.